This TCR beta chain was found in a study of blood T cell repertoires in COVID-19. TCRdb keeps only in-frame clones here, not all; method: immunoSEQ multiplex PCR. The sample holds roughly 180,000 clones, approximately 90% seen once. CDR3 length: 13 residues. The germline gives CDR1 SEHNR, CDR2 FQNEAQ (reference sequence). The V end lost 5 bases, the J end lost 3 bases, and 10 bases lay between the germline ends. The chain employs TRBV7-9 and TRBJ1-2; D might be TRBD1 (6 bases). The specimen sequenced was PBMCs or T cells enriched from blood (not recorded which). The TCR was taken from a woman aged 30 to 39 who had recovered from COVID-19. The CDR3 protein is CASSPRTDYGYTF. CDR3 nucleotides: TGTGCCAGCAGCCCGAGGACAGACTATGGCTACACCTTC.